The source of this T cell receptor (beta chain) is a study of glioma-infiltrating T cells. Background on the study: Sequencing aimed for roughly 4.5- to 11-fold coverage of about 940,000 peripheral T cells.

Amplification of TCR alpha and beta CDR3 regions from RNA used iRepertoire nested multiplex PCR. Using its own MiXCR run on the multiplex PCR reads, TCRdb lists one record per CDR3 protein. This sample has fewer than 500,000 distinct CDR3 sequences; around 38% occur once, and the top ten carry approximately 12%. In its sample, this clonotype was seen a few times. The junction departs from the called germline gene at one end, perhaps through a read error. This CDR3 spans 13 amino acids. Germline CDR1 reads ENHRY; CDR2 reads SYGVKD. The V and J genes are TRBV10-3 and TRBJ2-7; perhaps TRBD2 as D (6 bases). The source is a human donor with low-grade glioma or glioblastoma, undergoing nonglioma brain surgery, or in good health (not recorded which). The sequencing sample was made of glioma tissue, nonneoplastic brain tissue, or PBMCs (not recorded which). CDR3 coding DNA: TGTGCCAACAGTGCTCGGGAGAATTACGAGCAGTACTTC. It encodes CANSARENYEQYF.